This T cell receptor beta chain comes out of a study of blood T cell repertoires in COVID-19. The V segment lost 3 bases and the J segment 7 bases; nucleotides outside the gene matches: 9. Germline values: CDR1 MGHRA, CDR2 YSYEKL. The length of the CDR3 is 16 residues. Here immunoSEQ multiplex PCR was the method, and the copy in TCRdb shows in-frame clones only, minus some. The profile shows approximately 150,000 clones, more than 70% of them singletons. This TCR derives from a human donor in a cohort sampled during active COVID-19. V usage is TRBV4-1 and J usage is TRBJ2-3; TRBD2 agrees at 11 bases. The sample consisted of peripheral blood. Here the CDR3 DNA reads TGCGCCAGCAGCCACGTACTAGCGGGGGCTGTATATACGCAGTATTTT. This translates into CASSHVLAGAVYTQYF.